This T cell receptor beta chain was obtained from a study of a mutant IDH1 vaccine in newly diagnosed glioma. Study information: Eight vaccinations went to patients in weeks 1, 3, 5, 7, 11, 15, 19, 23. Receipt of radiotherapy, temozolomide, or both preceded the study, and most received both.

The table came from immunoSEQ multiplex PCR; TCRdb's copy has only in-frame clones and leaves some out. The sample lists about 64,000 clones, approximately 88% seen once, with approximately 8.3% in the top ten. The germline gives CDR1 LNHNV, CDR2 YYDKDF (reference sequence). Trimming took 5 bases from V and 0 from J, leaving 14 bases between them. This CDR3 is built from 16 residues. Comments on this clone: Its antigen remains unidentified.

Time point noted: week 11, during vaccination. Every single dose of the vaccine, 300 ug of mutant IDH1 20-mer peptide, came with topical imiquimod. New WHO grade 3 or 4 astrocytomas that were IDH1-mutant and ATRX-lost had been found in donors. Specimen: PBMCs, collected from a glioma patient whose treatment included an IDH1 peptide vaccine. The gene calls are TRBV15 and TRBJ1-3; D gene unclear. The sequence derives from a woman aged 45-60 years with glioma. The CDR3 spells CATSPHRLISGNTIYF. The DNA of the CDR3 is TGTGCCACCAGCCCTCACCGACTGATCTCTGGAAACACCATATATTTT.